A single TCR beta chain is shown here with its context. In the authors' methods: It was from reference gene primer amplification that nucleated cell counts were estimated. This table comes from immunoSEQ multiplex PCR, and its TCRdb copy is limited to in-frame clones, with some not included. V, J and clone size are taken as reported in that table, and D and trimming were inferred from the DNA itself. Here the sample spans fewer than 200,000 clones, roughly 82% being singletons. This CDR3 comprises 17 residues. With V trimmed by 5 bases and J by 1 base, 12 bases remained unmatched. CDR1 is SGHTA, CDR2 FQGNSA, per germline. This entry is derived from a study of blood T cell repertoires in COVID-19. Study overall: The study drew acute and convalescent COVID-19 samples from the United States, Italy and Spain. PBMCs, B-cell-depleted T cells, or T cells provided the cDNA or gDNA that made up the material.

Sequences were obtained from peripheral blood. This TCR was sampled from a woman between 65 and 79 years old with acute or convalescent COVID-19. This chain links TRBV7-2 with TRBJ2-7, with 9 bases that match TRBD1. CDR3 DNA: TGTGCCAGCAGCCGCGCTGGACCGGGACAGGGTTCCTACGAGCAGTACTTC. It encodes CASSRAGPGQGSYEQYF.